This T cell receptor (beta chain) was documented in a study of monozygotic twins with inflammatory bowel disease. CDR3 length: 15 amino acids. CDR1 LNHNV and CDR2 YYDKDF come from the germline V gene (reference sequence). The RNA usage for each TCR library was roughly 4,000 ng of total RNA. TCRdb re-called the 5' RACE reads; one entry per CDR3 protein, DNA not given. This sample's clone table lists 400,000 or so distinct CDR3 sequences. The clonotype was recovered from a human donor with ulcerative colitis or Crohn's disease, or a healthy co-twin of an affected twin (not recorded which). The V and J genes are TRBV15 and TRBJ2-7; TCRdb calls TRBD1, which cannot be checked without DNA. The sequencing input was blood. CDR3 protein: CATSERDRNSYEQYF.